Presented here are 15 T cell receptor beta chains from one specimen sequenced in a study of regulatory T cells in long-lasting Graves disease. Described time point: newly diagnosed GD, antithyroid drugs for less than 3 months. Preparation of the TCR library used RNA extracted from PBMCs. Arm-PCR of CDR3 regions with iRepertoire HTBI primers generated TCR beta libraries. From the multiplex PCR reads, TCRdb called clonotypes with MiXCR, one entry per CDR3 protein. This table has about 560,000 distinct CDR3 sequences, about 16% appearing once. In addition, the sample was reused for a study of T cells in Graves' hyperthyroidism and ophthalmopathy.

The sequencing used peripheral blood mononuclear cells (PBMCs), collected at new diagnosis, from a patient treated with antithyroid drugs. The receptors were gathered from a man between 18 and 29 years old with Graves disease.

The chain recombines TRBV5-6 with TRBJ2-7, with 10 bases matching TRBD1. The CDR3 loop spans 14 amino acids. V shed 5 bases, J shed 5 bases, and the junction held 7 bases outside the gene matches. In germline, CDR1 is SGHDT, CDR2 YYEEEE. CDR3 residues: CASRQTGGKDEQYF. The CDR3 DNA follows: TGTGCCAGCAGACAGACAGGGGGCAAGGACGAGCAGTACTTC.

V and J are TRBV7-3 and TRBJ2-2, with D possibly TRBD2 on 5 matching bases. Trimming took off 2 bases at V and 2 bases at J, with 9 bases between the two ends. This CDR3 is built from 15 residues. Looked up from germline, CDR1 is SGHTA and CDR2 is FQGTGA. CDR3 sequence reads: CASSLRRTNTGELFF. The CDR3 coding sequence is TGTGCCAGCAGCTTACGCCGGACTAACACCGGGGAGCTGTTTTTT.

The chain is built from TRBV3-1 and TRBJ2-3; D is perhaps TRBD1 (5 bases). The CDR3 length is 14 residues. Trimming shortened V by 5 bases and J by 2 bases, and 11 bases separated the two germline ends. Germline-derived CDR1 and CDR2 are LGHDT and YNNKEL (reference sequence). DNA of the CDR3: TGTGCCAGCAGCTCCGACAGCGACACAGATACGCAGTATTTT. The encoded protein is CASSSDSDTDTQYF.

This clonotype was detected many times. The DNA for the CDR3 is TGCAGTGCTGGACTAGCGGAATCCTACAATGAGCAGTTCTTC. Translating it yields CSAGLAESYNEQFF. The V gene is TRBV20-1, the J gene TRBJ2-1; 10 bases line up with TRBD2. The CDR3 has 14 residues. CDR1 is DFQATT and CDR2 is SNEGSKA in the germline V gene (reference sequence). Trimming removed 5 bases from V and 1 base from J; junction bases left unmatched: 2.

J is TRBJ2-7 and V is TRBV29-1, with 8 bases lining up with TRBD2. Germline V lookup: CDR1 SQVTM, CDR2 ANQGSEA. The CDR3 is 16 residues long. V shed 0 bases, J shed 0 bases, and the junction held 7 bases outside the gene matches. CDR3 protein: CSVEDRAGRASYEQYF. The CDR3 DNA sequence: TGCAGCGTTGAAGATCGTGCCGGGAGGGCCTCCTACGAGCAGTACTTC.

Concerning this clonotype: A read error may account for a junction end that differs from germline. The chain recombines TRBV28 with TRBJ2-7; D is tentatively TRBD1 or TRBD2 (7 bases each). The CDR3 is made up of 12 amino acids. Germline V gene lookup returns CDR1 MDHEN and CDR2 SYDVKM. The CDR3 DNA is TGTGCCAGCAGTCAGCAGAGCGGGACAGCGAACTTC. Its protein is CASSQQSGTANF.

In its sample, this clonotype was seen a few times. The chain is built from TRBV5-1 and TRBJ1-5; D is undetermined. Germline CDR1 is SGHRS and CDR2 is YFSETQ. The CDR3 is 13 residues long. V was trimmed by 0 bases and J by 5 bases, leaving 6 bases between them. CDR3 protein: CASSLEHDQPQHF. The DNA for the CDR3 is TGCGCCAGCAGCTTGGAACATGATCAGCCCCAGCATTTT. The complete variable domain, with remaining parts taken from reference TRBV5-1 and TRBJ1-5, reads KAGVTQTPRYLIKTRGQQVTLSCSPISGHRSVSWYQQTPGQGLQFLFEYFSETQRNKGNFPGRFSGRQFSNSRSEMNVSTLELGDSALYLCASSLEHDQPQHFGDGTRLSIL.

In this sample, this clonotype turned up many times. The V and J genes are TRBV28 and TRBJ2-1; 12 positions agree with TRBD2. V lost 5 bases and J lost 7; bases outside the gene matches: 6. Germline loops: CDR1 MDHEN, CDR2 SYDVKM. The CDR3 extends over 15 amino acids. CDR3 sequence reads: CASSRLAGEMNEQFF. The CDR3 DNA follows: TGTGCCAGCAGTCGACTAGCGGGAGAGATGAATGAGCAGTTCTTC.

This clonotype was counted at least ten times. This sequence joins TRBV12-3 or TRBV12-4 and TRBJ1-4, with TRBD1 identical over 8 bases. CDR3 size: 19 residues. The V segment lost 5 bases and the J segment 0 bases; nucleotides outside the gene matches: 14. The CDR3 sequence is CASSRGTGGGEPTNEKLFF. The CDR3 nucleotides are TGTGCCAGCAGTCGAGGGACAGGAGGCGGGGAACCAACTAATGAAAAACTGTTTTTT.

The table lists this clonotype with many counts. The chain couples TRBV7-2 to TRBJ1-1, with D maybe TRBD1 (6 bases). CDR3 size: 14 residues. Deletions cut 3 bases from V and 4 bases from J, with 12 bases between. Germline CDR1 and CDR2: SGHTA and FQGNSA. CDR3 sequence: CASSFKGGGTEAFF. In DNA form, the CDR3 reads TGTGCCAGCAGCTTTAAGGGGGGTGGCACTGAAGCTTTCTTT.

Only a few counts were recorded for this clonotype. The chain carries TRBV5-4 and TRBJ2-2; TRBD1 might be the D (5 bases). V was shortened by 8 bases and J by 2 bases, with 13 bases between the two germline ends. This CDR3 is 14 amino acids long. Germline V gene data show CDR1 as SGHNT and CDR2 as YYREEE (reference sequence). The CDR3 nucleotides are TGTGCCAGTCAGTTTGACAGAAACACCGGGGAGCTGTTTTTT. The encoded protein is CASQFDRNTGELFF.

The chain's CDR3 is CASGPSIGGGTDTQYF. CDR3 in DNA: TGTGCTAGTGGCCCCTCAATAGGAGGGGGCACAGATACGCAGTATTTT. The J gene is TRBJ2-3, the V gene TRBV12-5; D may be TRBD2 (6 bases). Germline CDR1 reads LGHNT; CDR2 reads FRNRAP. CDR3 length: 16 amino acids. Trimming left V 6 bases short and J 1 base short, with 17 bases between.

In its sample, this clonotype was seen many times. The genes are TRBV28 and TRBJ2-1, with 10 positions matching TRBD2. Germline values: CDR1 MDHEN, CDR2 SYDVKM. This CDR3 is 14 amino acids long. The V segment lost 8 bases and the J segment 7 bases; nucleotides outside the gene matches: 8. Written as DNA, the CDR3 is TGTGCCAGCCTCCTAGCGGGAGTGAAGAATGAGCAGTTCTTC. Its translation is CASLLAGVKNEQFF. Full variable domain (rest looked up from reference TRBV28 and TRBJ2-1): DVKVTQSSRYLVKRTGEKVFLECVQDMDHENMFWYRQDPGLGLRLIYFSYDVKMKEKGDIPEGYSVSREKKERFSLILESASTNQTSMYLCASLLAGVKNEQFFGPGTRLTVL.

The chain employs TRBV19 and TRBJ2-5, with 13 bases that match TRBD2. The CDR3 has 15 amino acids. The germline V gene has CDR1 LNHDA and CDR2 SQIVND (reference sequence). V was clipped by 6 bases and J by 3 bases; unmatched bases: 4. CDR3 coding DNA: TGTGCCAGTAGGTCCGGGACTAGCGGGAAAGAGACCCAGTACTTC. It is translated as CASRSGTSGKETQYF.

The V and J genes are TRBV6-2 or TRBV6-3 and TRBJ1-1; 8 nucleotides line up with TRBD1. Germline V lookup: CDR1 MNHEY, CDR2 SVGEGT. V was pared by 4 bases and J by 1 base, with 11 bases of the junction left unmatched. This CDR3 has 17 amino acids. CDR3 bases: TGTGCCAGCAGTTTTTCCTACGTCGACAGGGGGAACACTGAAGCTTTCTTT. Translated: CASSFSYVDRGNTEAFF.